The 29 T cell receptor beta chains presented below share a single source sample, sequenced in a study of blood T cell repertoires in COVID-19. The table came from immunoSEQ multiplex PCR; TCRdb's copy has only in-frame clones and leaves some out. Of hundreds of thousands of clones in the sample, more than 75% were seen once. The specimen was PBMCs or T cells enriched from blood (not recorded which). These receptors were collected from a man aged 25-45 years with acute COVID-19.

This chain connects TRBV7-3 to TRBJ2-1, with a weak D call TRBD2 (6 bases). CDR1 SGHTA and CDR2 FQGTGA come from the germline V gene. V lost 0 bases to trimming and J lost 6 bases, with 12 bases between them. CDR3 size: 15 residues. The CDR3 coding sequence is TGTGCCAGCAGCTTAACGGAAGCTAGCGTCAATGAGCAGTTCTTC. It translates to CASSLTEASVNEQFF. The variable domain in full, completed from reference TRBV7-3 and TRBJ2-1, reads GAGVSQTPSNKVTEKGKYVELRCDPISGHTALYWYRQSLGQGPEFLIYFQGTGAADDSGLPNDRFFAVRPEGSVSTLKIQRTERGDSAVYLCASSLTEASVNEQFFGPGTRLTVL.

This clone was seen a few times. The rearrangement joins TRBV9 to TRBJ2-1; 7 positions agree with TRBD1. The J segment lost 6 bases and the V segment lost 2 bases, leaving 11 bases of the junction unmatched. The CDR3 totals 16 residues. Germline V gene lookup returns CDR1 SGDLS and CDR2 YYNGEE. CDR3 nucleotides: TGTGCCAGCAGCGTTTCGGACAGGCGCTCTTTCAATGAGCAGTTCTTC. Encoded protein: CASSVSDRRSFNEQFF.

A few counts support this clone. The chain joins TRBV5-1 to TRBJ2-1; 11 bases line up with TRBD1. J lost 6 bases, V lost 1 base, and 3 bases had no gene match. The CDR3 totals 15 residues. Germline-derived CDR1 and CDR2 are SGHRS and YFSETQ. The DNA for the CDR3 is TGCGCCAGCAGCTTGTCTGGGACAGGGGGCAATGAGCAGTTCTTC. It specifies CASSLSGTGGNEQFF.

The chain combines TRBV27 with TRBJ1-5, with a possible D match to TRBD1 (6 bases). Per germline, CDR1 MNHEY and CDR2 SMNVEV (reference sequence). V was shortened by 8 bases and J by 5 bases, with 19 bases between the two germline ends. The CDR3 is 15 amino acids. The CDR3 here is CASLPPDRSYQPQHF. The CDR3 nucleotides are TGTGCCAGCCTCCCCCCGGACAGAAGCTATCAGCCCCAGCATTTT.

This clone was observed a single time. The chain has TRBV18 and TRBJ1-2, with 8 nucleotides matching TRBD1. Germline-derived CDR1 and CDR2 are KGHSH and LQKENI. The junction had 5 bases not matched to a gene; V was cut back by 3 bases and J by 5 bases. The CDR3 is made up of 14 amino acids. DNA for the CDR3: TGTGCCAGCTCACCTACGGACAGGGTTTATGGCTACACCTTC. This sequence encodes CASSPTDRVYGYTF.

The chain links TRBV19 to TRBJ1-1, with D unresolved. Germline V lookup: CDR1 LNHDA, CDR2 SQIVND (reference sequence). The CDR3 has 14 amino acids. V lost 4 bases to trimming and J lost 2 bases, with 11 bases between them. In DNA form, the CDR3 reads TGTGCCAGTAGTACCCATCCGGGTAACACTGAAGCTTTCTTT. It translates to CASSTHPGNTEAFF.

This clone came up once. The chain is built from TRBV2 and TRBJ2-1; D possibly corresponds to TRBD2 (6 bases). V was cut by 3 bases and J by 1 base, with 10 bases left in between. The CDR3 runs to 15 residues. Germline-derived CDR1 and CDR2 are SNHLY and FYNNEI. The CDR3 loop reads CASSETGESYNEQFF. DNA of the CDR3: TGTGCCAGCAGTGAGACGGGGGAGTCCTACAATGAGCAGTTCTTC.

This clone was recorded once. The V gene is TRBV7-9, the J gene TRBJ2-2; 9 bases fit TRBD1. Trimming at V came to 5 bases and at J to 7 bases, leaving 11 bases not matched to a gene. Germline V gives CDR1 SEHNR, CDR2 FQNEAQ (reference sequence). This CDR3 region has 16 residues. The CDR3: CASSEGTGPYVGELFF. The CDR3 DNA reads TGTGCCAGCAGCGAAGGGACAGGGCCTTATGTCGGGGAGCTGTTTTTT.

This rearrangement joins TRBV7-6 to TRBJ1-2, with D perhaps matching TRBD1 (6 bases). This CDR3 has 15 residues. V shed 1 base and J shed 5 bases, with 14 bases lying between them. From germline, CDR1 is SGHVS and CDR2 FNYEAQ. In DNA form, the CDR3 reads TGTGCCAGCAGCTTAGGTTCGGTCAGGGGTTATGGCTACACCTTC. This sequence encodes CASSLGSVRGYGYTF.

The V call is TRBV6-1, the J call TRBJ1-6, with TRBD1 as a possible D gene (5 bases). The V and J ends lost 2 bases and 10 bases respectively, with 12 bases between them. The CDR3 covers 14 residues. Germline loops: CDR1 MNHNS, CDR2 SASEGT. The CDR3 region is CASSEKGQASPLHF. CDR3 nucleotides: TGTGCCAGCAGTGAAAAGGGGCAAGCCTCACCCCTCCACTTT.

The rearrangement links TRBV7-9 to TRBJ1-5; D remains unclear. The CDR3 sequence is 15 residues long. V lost 3 bases and J lost 7, with 16 bases in between. Germline V lookup: CDR1 SEHNR, CDR2 FQNEAQ (reference sequence). The CDR3 is CASSLGTGPRQPQHF. The DNA of the CDR3 is TGTGCCAGCAGCTTGGGCACCGGCCCCCGGCAGCCCCAGCATTTT.

The chain has TRBV19 and TRBJ1-3; the D gene is possibly TRBD1 (5 bases). CDR3 length: 15 amino acids. Trimming removed 5 bases at V and 0 bases at J, with 11 bases between. CDR1 and CDR2 (germline): LNHDA, SQIVND (reference sequence). The CDR3 sequence is CASSSGGSSGNTIYF. CDR3 in DNA: TGTGCCAGTAGTTCGGGGGGAAGCTCTGGAAACACCATATATTTT.

The chain couples TRBV12-3 or TRBV12-4 to TRBJ1-1; D not certain. V was cut by 8 bases and J by 2 bases, with 9 bases left in between. There are 12 residues in the CDR3. CDR3 protein: CASVTANTEAFF. In DNA form, the CDR3 reads TGTGCCAGCGTTACAGCCAACACTGAAGCTTTCTTT.

The chain joins TRBV3-1 (or the pseudogene TRBV3-2) to TRBJ2-5, with D possibly TRBD2 on 5 matching bases. Germline V gene data show CDR1 as LGHDT and CDR2 as YNNKEL (reference sequence). V lost 0 bases, J lost 9 bases, and 8 bases lay in between. The CDR3 has 12 amino acids. The CDR3, as DNA: TGTGCCAGCAGCCAAGATAACGGGGCCCAGTACTTC. It translates to CASSQDNGAQYF.

V and J are TRBV5-6 and TRBJ1-2, with 10 bases identical to TRBD1. The CDR3 totals 16 residues. CDR1 is SGHDT and CDR2 is YYEEEE in the germline V gene. J was trimmed by 2 bases and V by 3 bases; bases with no gene match: 7. This CDR3 reads CASSSTGQGGNYGYTF. The CDR3 DNA follows: TGTGCCAGCAGCTCTACCGGACAGGGGGGAAACTATGGCTACACCTTC.

The chain uses TRBV28 and TRBJ1-3, with 8 bases aligning to TRBD1. Germline-derived CDR1 and CDR2 are MDHEN and SYDVKM. Germline trimming cut 2 bases from V and 0 bases from J; bases unmatched to any gene: 6. This CDR3 spans 17 amino acids. The CDR3 coding sequence is TGTGCCAGCAGTTTACTCGACAGGGGCAGCTCTGGAAACACCATATATTTT. As protein: CASSLLDRGSSGNTIYF.

The rearrangement uses TRBV3-1 (or the pseudogene TRBV3-2) and TRBJ1-3, with D perhaps TRBD1 (5 bases). Germline CDR1 LGHDT, CDR2 YNNKEL (reference sequence). Trimming removed 3 bases from V and 0 bases from J, with 18 bases in between. The CDR3 spans 18 residues. CDR3 region: CASSHPSRVATSGNTIYF. The CDR3 DNA sequence: TGTGCCAGCAGCCACCCATCCAGGGTGGCTACCTCTGGAAACACCATATATTTT.

This clone was counted a single time. V gene TRBV4-1 combines with J gene TRBJ1-2; D possibly corresponds to TRBD1 (5 bases). V was clipped by 0 bases and J by 1 base, with 9 bases between them. This CDR3 contains 15 residues. Germline V CDR1 and CDR2: MGHRA, YSYEKL. CDR3 nucleotides: TGCGCCAGCAGCCAAGAGCGGGGGGGTAACTATGGCTACACCTTC. This sequence encodes CASSQERGGNYGYTF.

V is TRBV9 and J is TRBJ2-2, with TRBD1 matching 7 bases. V trimming: 4 bases; J trimming: 0 bases; junction bases outside the gene matches: 3. Per germline, CDR1 SGDLS and CDR2 YYNGEE. The CDR3 covers 15 residues. The CDR3 reads CASSLQGANTGELFF. Here the CDR3 DNA reads TGTGCCAGCAGCCTGCAGGGGGCGAACACCGGGGAGCTGTTTTTT.

This clone was seen a single time. This rearrangement joins TRBV3-1 (or the pseudogene TRBV3-2) to TRBJ2-1, with TRBD2 matching 12 bases. Germline CDR1 is LGHDT and CDR2 is YNNKEL (reference sequence). The CDR3 runs 14 residues. Losses at the gene ends were 2 bases for V and 10 bases for J; bases not matched to a gene: 3. The CDR3 DNA reads TGTGCCAGCAGCCAACTTACTAGCGGGGGGGAGCAGTTCTTC. Translating it yields CASSQLTSGGEQFF.

This clone occurred once. The gene calls are TRBV3-1 (or the pseudogene TRBV3-2) and TRBJ2-4, with TRBD1 identical over 7 bases. CDR1 LGHDT and CDR2 YNNKEL come from the germline V gene (reference sequence). The CDR3 sequence is 15 residues long. V gave up 0 bases and J gave up 1 base; unmatched junction bases: 0. The CDR3 DNA is TGTGCCAGCAGCCAAGACAGGGGGGCCAAAAACATTCAGTACTTC. Encoded protein: CASSQDRGAKNIQYF.

V and J are TRBV14 and TRBJ1-6; the D is unclear. This CDR3 spans 15 amino acids. Germline assignment: CDR1 SGHDN and CDR2 FVKESK. Trimming left V 2 bases short and J 6 bases short, with 11 bases between. The CDR3 DNA sequence: TGTGCCAGCAGCCAAACCGGACTGATTAATTCACCCCTCCACTTT. It encodes CASSQTGLINSPLHF.

This sequence joins TRBV5-1 and TRBJ2-4; 13 bases map to TRBD2. CDR1 and CDR2 from the germline V gene are SGHRS and YFSETQ. The CDR3 runs 17 residues. V was pared by 4 bases and J by 9 bases, with 13 bases of the junction left unmatched. CDR3 nucleotides: TGCGCCAGCAGCCTGACTAGCGGGGGGCGGACAGGAGGCATTCAGTACTTC. Its translation: CASSLTSGGRTGGIQYF.

In DNA form, the CDR3 reads TGTGCCAGCAGCCCCGGAACAGGGAAACGAGAGACCCAGTACTTC. Its translation is CASSPGTGKRETQYF. This chain connects TRBV7-7 to TRBJ2-5; the D gene is possibly TRBD1 (6 bases). Trimming stripped 5 bases from V and 4 bases from J, with 17 bases between. Germline V gene data show CDR1 as SSHAT and CDR2 as FNYEAQ (reference sequence). This CDR3 spans 15 amino acids.

V is TRBV7-9 and J is TRBJ1-2; no clear D gene. V was pared by 7 bases and J by 4 bases, with 19 bases between. CDR1 SEHNR and CDR2 FQNEAQ come from the germline V gene (reference sequence). This CDR3 region has 15 residues. The CDR3 spells CASTSVEVPGYGYTF. CDR3 DNA sequence: TGTGCCAGCACGTCCGTGGAGGTTCCAGGCTATGGCTACACCTTC.

V gene TRBV5-1 combines with J gene TRBJ1-2, with TRBD1 as a possible D gene (6 bases). The germline CDR1 and CDR2 sequences are SGHRS and YFSETQ. V lost 7 bases and J lost 5, with 18 bases in between. The CDR3 length is 14 residues. CDR3 sequence: CASRRQGFGYGYTF. The CDR3 nucleotides read TGCGCCAGCCGCAGGCAGGGGTTCGGGTATGGCTACACCTTC.

As for this clone: A read error may produce the germline difference seen at one junction end. The chain has TRBV18 and TRBJ1-2; no clear D. Germline CDR1 reads KGHSH; CDR2 reads LQKENI. This CDR3 is built from 15 residues. CDR3 DNA: TGTGCGAGCTCCCTATGGGAGGACCTTAACTATGGCTACACCTTC. As protein: CASSLWEDLNYGYTF.

The V call is TRBV9, the J call TRBJ1-4; weak D call: TRBD1 (6 bases). This CDR3 is 16 amino acids long. The V end lost 0 bases, the J end lost 3 bases, and 12 bases lay between the germline ends. CDR1 is SGDLS, CDR2 YYNGEE, per germline. In DNA, the CDR3 is TGTGCCAGCAGCGTAGCTTGGGGGCAGGCTAATGAAAAACTGTTTTTT. Protein: CASSVAWGQANEKLFF.

The chain uses TRBV29-1 and TRBJ2-5; D may be TRBD2 (5 bases). Germline V gives CDR1 SQVTM, CDR2 ANQGSEA. Trimming left V 2 bases short and J 5 bases short, with 12 bases between. The CDR3 covers 13 residues. CDR3 loop: CSVETRAVETQYF. CDR3 sequence (DNA): TGCAGCGTTGAAACTAGGGCGGTCGAGACCCAGTACTTC.